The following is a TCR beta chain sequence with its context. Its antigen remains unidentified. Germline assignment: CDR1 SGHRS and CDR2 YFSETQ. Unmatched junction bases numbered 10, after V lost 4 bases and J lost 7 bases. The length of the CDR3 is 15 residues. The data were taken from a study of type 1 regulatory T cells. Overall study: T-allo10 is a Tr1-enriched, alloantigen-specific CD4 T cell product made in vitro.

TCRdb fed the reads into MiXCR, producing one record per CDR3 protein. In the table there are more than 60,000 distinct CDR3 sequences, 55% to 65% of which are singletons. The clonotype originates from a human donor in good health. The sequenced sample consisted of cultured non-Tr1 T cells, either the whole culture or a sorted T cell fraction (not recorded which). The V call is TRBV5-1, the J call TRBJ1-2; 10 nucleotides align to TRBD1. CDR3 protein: CASSPLIDRGPGYTF. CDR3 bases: TGCGCCAGCAGCCCTTTAATAGACAGGGGGCCTGGCTACACCTTC.